This T cell receptor (beta chain) originates from a study of OX40 agonist ivuxolimab in advanced cancers. On the study more broadly: Treatment of patients was with ivuxolimab, an agonistic anti-OX40 (CD134) antibody. Participants averaged about 66 years of age (range about 23 to 79) and were around 83% male. Three patients responded partially, comprising one with hepatocellular carcinoma and two with cutaneous melanoma.

This clone was seen a single time. Some clones are missing from TCRdb's copy, which holds only in-frame ones; the method was immunoSEQ multiplex PCR. The sample consists of tens of thousands of clones, approximately 90% of them appearing once. Researchers took blood at baseline, on cycle 4 day 1, and on cycle 7 day 1. Germline CDR1 SGHTA, CDR2 FQGNSA. Between the trimmed V and J ends, which lost 5 bases and 9 bases, there was a span of 14 bases. The CDR3 covers 13 residues. This sequence joins TRBV7-2 and TRBJ2-1; D is perhaps TRBD1 or TRBD2 (5 bases each). The TCR sequence derives from an adult with an advanced solid tumor such as melanoma, head and neck, liver or kidney cancer. The source material was CD4+ or CD8+ T cells sorted from blood, sampled in a trial of the OX40 agonist ivuxolimab. This CDR3 is CASSQGPFREQFF. In DNA, the CDR3 is TGTGCCAGCAGCCAGGGACCATTCCGTGAGCAGTTCTTC.